This T cell receptor (beta chain) was obtained from a study of PD-L1 blockade in urothelial cancer. The repertoire was sequenced with immunoSEQ multiplex PCR; TCRdb's copy has only in-frame clones and lacks some. The sample includes 100,000 to 150,000 clones, about 88% of them seen just once. The CDR3 is made up of 14 amino acids. CDR1 and CDR2 from the germline V gene are MDHEN and SYDVKM. With V trimmed by 3 bases and J by 8 bases, 6 bases remained unmatched. The time point denotes: pretreatment peripheral blood. This receptor was obtained from a man aged 50 to 59 with urothelial cancer. This chain joins TRBV28 and TRBJ1-4, with 7 bases identical to TRBD1. Sequenced material: PBMCs, taken around atezolizumab (anti-PD-L1) treatment. The CDR3 region has the DNA TGTGCCAGCAGTTTGAGAGGGGGCCACGAAAAACTGTTTTTT. The encoded protein is CASSLRGGHEKLFF.